A selection of T cell receptor beta chains follows, all from one sample in a study of cytomegalovirus exposure and HLA in healthy donors. Profiling relied on immunoSEQ multiplex PCR, and the TCRdb table lists in-frame clones only, not all of them. The sample includes 130,000 or so clones, under 85% seen only once; the top ten take around 4%. Material: PBMCs. The receptors shown here come from a male donor in good health and CMV-seropositive. CDR3s include the opening cysteine and the closing phenylalanine or tryptophan. The D gene is left open where the match is weak. Clone size is stated in some rows and not others, as once, few, many or a class when expanded.

d_gene	abundance	j_gene	v_gene	CDR3aa	CDR3nt
NA	NA	TRBJ1-1	TRBV27	CASRRDTNTEAFF	TGTGCCAGCAGGAGGGACACCAACACTGAAGCTTTCTTT
NA	NA	TRBJ1-5	TRBV7-9	CSSSLGVGQHNQPQHF	TGTTCCAGCAGCTTAGGAGTCGGACAGCACAATCAGCCCCAGCATTTT
NA	NA	TRBJ2-3	TRBV2	CASRKDSASTDTQYF	TGTGCCAGCCGTAAGGACAGCGCTAGCACAGATACGCAGTATTTT
NA	NA	TRBJ1-1	TRBV30	CTWSLDLGSPPEAFF	TGTACCTGGAGTCTTGATCTGGGCAGTCCACCTGAAGCTTTCTTT
NA	few	TRBJ1-2	TRBV7-6	CASSIRPHSGTSNYGYTF	TGTGCCAGCAGCATCCGCCCCCACTCCGGGACATCTAACTATGGCTACACCTTC
TRBD2	once	TRBJ2-7	TRBV5-1	CASSPGLAGGGNEQYF	TGCGCCAGCAGCCCAGGACTAGCGGGGGGCGGGAACGAGCAGTACTTC
NA	NA	TRBJ1-1	TRBV5-5	CASSPTGRGTEAFF	TGTGCCAGCAGCCCAACAGGTAGGGGCACTGAAGCTTTCTTT
NA	NA	TRBJ1-2	TRBV7-9	CSSSSEGIGYTF	TGTTCCAGCAGCTCCGAGGGAATCGGCTACACCTTC
NA	NA	TRBJ2-1	TRBV29-1	CSVVPRRLTEQFF	TGCAGCGTTGTTCCTAGAAGGCTGACTGAGCAGTTCTTC
TRBD1	once	TRBJ1-1	TRBV7-9	CASSPSGGGNTEAFF	TGTGCCAGCAGCCCTTCAGGGGGAGGGAACACTGAAGCTTTCTTT
NA	NA	TRBJ2-2	TRBV6-4	CASSDQASGELFF	TGTGCCAGCAGTGACCAAGCCTCCGGGGAGCTGTTTTTT
NA	NA	TRBJ1-2	TRBV5-1	CASSLNRVADGYTF	TGCGCCAGCAGCTTGAACAGGGTTGCGGATGGCTACACCTTC
NA	NA	TRBJ2-7	TRBV6-5	CASTTRGHEQYF	TGTGCCAGCACCACCCGCGGGCACGAGCAGTACTTC
NA	NA	TRBJ1-3	TRBV6-1	CASSRQPQASNTIYF	TGTGCCAGCAGCCGACAGCCCCAGGCCTCGAACACCATATATTTT
NA	NA	TRBJ2-6	TRBV18	CASSSGQPSAGANVLTF	TGTGCCAGCTCAAGCGGACAGCCCTCCGCTGGGGCCAACGTCCTGACTTTC
TRBD2	NA	TRBJ2-1	TRBV11-2	CASSLAGGLAGTYNEQFF	TGTGCCAGCAGCTTAGCCGGGGGACTAGCGGGTACCTACAATGAGCAGTTCTTC
TRBD1	NA	TRBJ2-3	TRBV28	CASSSTGGLDTQYF	TGTGCCAGCAGTTCGACAGGGGGCCTTGATACGCAGTATTTT
NA	few	TRBJ1-1	TRBV6-6	CASSTAHEGTEAFF	TGTGCCAGCAGTACCGCACATGAGGGCACTGAAGCTTTCTTT
TRBD2	NA	TRBJ2-1	TRBV28	CASSSLAGTTYNEQFF	TGTGCCAGCAGTTCCCTGGCCGGGACTACGTACAATGAGCAGTTCTTC
NA	NA	TRBJ2-7	TRBV27	CASSPAHWTESYEQYF	TGTGCCAGCAGTCCCGCCCATTGGACAGAATCTTACGAGCAGTACTTC
NA	NA	TRBJ1-5	TRBV19	CASSIIGLNQPQHF	TGTGCCAGTAGTATTATTGGGCTGAATCAGCCCCAGCATTTT
TRBD1	NA	TRBJ1-4	TRBV7-2	CASSLVGGTGVKLFF	TGTGCCAGCAGCTTAGTGGGGGGGACAGGGGTAAAACTGTTTTTT
TRBD2	once	TRBJ2-7	TRBV2	CASSPSGGARYEQYF	TGTGCCAGCAGTCCGAGCGGGGGGGCTAGATACGAGCAGTACTTC
NA	few	TRBJ2-1	TRBV7-6	CASSQFAGDNEQFF	TGTGCCAGCAGCCAATTTGCCGGGGACAATGAGCAGTTCTTC
NA	NA	TRBJ1-2	TRBV28	CASSLGGVEPNYGYTF	TGTGCCAGCAGTTTAGGCGGGGTCGAGCCCAACTATGGCTACACCTTC
TRBD2	NA	TRBJ2-7	TRBV7-2	CASSLAGIGTSDSYEQYF	TGTGCCAGCAGCTTAGCAGGAATCGGGACTAGCGACTCCTACGAGCAGTACTTC
NA	NA	TRBJ2-2	TRBV2	CASRSTVNTGELFF	TGTGCCAGCAGGAGCACAGTGAACACCGGGGAGCTGTTTTTT
NA	NA	TRBJ2-7	TRBV2	CASSFVFYEQYF	TGTGCCAGCAGTTTCGTATTCTACGAGCAGTACTTC
NA	NA	TRBJ2-3	TRBV5-4	CASSQRADTQYF	TGTGCCAGCAGCCAACGAGCGGATACGCAGTATTTT
NA	few	TRBJ2-7	TRBV20-1	CSASGAYEQYF	TGCAGTGCCTCCGGAGCCTACGAGCAGTACTTC
NA	few	TRBJ1-1	TRBV7-2	CASSLDRMKNTEAFF	TGTGCCAGCAGCTTAGACAGGATGAAGAACACTGAAGCTTTCTTT
NA	NA	TRBJ2-7	TRBV5-5	CASSLGGGAAYEQYF	TGTGCCAGCAGCTTGGGGGGCGGGGCTGCCTACGAGCAGTACTTC
TRBD2	once	TRBJ2-3	TRBV28	CASKLAGESDTQYF	TGTGCCAGCAAGTTAGCGGGAGAGTCAGATACGCAGTATTTT
NA	NA	TRBJ1-6	TRBV28	CASSLLSTNGYNSPLHF	TGTGCCAGCAGTTTATTGTCTACTAACGGGTATAATTCACCCCTCCACTTT
TRBD2	NA	TRBJ2-5	TRBV27	CASSPESGGEETQYF	TGTGCCAGCAGCCCCGAGAGCGGGGGGGAAGAGACCCAGTACTTC
NA	NA	TRBJ1-3	TRBV15	CATSRDNTGIGNTIYF	TGTGCCACCAGCAGAGATAATACGGGGATTGGAAACACCATATATTTT
NA	NA	TRBJ2-5	TRBV11-2	CASSLVPGPETQYF	TGTGCCAGCAGCTTAGTCCCAGGGCCGGAGACCCAGTACTTC
NA	NA	TRBJ2-7	TRBV27	CASSLTNNPYEQYF	TGTGCCAGCAGTTTGACTAACAACCCCTACGAGCAGTACTTC
NA	NA	TRBJ2-2	TRBV7-9	CASSPTGVGELFF	TGTGCCAGCAGCCCTACCGGGGTCGGGGAGCTGTTTTTT
TRBD1	NA	TRBJ1-5	TRBV28	CASSSPDRGERQPQHF	TGTGCCAGCAGTTCCCCGGACAGGGGGGAACGCCAGCCCCAGCATTTT
TRBD1	NA	TRBJ2-7	TRBV6-6	CASRDRGNYEQYF	TGTGCCAGCAGGGACAGGGGGAACTACGAGCAGTACTTC
NA	NA	TRBJ2-2	TRBV6-5	CASSYPFQGGPGELFF	TGTGCCAGCAGTTACCCATTTCAGGGGGGACCCGGGGAGCTGTTTTTT
NA	NA	TRBJ2-3	TRBV5-1	CASSPFSSETDTQYF	TGCGCCAGCAGCCCCTTCTCTAGCGAGACAGATACGCAGTATTTT